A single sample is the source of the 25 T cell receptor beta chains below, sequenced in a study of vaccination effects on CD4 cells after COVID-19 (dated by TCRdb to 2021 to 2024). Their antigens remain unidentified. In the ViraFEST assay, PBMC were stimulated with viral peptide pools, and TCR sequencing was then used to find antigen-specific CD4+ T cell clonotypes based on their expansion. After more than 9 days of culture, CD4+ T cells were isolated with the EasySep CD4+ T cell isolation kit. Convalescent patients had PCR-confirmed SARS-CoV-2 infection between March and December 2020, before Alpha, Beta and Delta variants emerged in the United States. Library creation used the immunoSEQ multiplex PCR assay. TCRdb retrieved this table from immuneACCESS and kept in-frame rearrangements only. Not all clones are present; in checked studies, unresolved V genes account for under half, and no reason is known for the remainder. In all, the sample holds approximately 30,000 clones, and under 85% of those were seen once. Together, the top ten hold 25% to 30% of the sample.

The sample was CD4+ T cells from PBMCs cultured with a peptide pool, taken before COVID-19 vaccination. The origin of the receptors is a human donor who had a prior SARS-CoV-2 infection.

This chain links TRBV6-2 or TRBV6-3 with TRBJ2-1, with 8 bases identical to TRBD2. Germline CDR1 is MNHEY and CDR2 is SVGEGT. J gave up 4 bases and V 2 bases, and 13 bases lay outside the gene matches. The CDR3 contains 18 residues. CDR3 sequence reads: CASSYRLARGRGYNEQFF. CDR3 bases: TGTGCCAGCAGTTACCGACTAGCGAGGGGCAGAGGGTACAATGAGCAGTTCTTC.

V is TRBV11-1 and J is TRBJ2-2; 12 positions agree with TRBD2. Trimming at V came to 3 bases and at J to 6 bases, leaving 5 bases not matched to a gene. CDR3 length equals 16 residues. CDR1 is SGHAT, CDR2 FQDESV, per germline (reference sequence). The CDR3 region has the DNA TGTGCCAGCAGCTTGATGACTAGCGGGGGTGCCGGGGAGCTGTTTTTT. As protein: CASSLMTSGGAGELFF. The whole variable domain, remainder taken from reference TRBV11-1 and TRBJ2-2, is EAEVAQSPRYKITEKSQAVAFWCDPISGHATLYWYRQILGQGPELLVQFQDESVVDDSQLPKDRFSAERLKGVDSTLKIQPAELGDSAMYLCASSLMTSGGAGELFFGEGSRLTVL.

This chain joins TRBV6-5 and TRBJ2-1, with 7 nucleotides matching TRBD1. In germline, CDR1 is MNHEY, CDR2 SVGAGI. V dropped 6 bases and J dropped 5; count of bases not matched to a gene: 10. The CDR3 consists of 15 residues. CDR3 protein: CASRNRGALDNEQFF. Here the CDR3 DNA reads TGTGCCAGCAGAAACAGGGGCGCTCTTGACAATGAGCAGTTCTTC.

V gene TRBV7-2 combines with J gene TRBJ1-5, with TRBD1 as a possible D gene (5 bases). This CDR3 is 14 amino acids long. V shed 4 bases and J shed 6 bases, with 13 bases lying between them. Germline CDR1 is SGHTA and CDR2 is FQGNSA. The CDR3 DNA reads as TGTGCCAGCAGCTCTCAGGGTGGCGGTCAGCCCCAGCATTTT. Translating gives CASSSQGGGQPQHF. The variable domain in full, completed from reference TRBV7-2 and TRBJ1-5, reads GAGVSQSPSNKVTEKGKDVELRCDPISGHTALYWYRQSLGQGLEFLIYFQGNSAPDKSGLPSDRFSAERTGGSVSTLTIQRTQQEDSAVYLCASSSQGGGQPQHFGDGTRLSIL.

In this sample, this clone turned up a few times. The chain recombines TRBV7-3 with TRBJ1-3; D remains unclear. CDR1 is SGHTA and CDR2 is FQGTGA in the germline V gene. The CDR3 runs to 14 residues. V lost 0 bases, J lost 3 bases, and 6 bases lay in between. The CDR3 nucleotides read TGTGCCAGCAGCTTAACGGGAGGTGGAAACACCATATATTTT. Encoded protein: CASSLTGGGNTIYF.

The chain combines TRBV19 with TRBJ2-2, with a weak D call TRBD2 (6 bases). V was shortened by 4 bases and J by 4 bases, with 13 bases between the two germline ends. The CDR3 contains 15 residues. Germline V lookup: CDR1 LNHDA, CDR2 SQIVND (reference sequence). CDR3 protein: CASSKVAVFTGELFF. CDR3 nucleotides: TGTGCCAGTAGTAAAGTAGCGGTCTTCACCGGGGAGCTGTTTTTT.

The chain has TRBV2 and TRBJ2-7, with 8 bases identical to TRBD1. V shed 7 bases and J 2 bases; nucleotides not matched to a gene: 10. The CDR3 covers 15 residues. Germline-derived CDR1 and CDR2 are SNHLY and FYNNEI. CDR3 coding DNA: TGTGCCAGCATTTACGACAGGGGCCTACCCTACGAGCAGTACTTC. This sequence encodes CASIYDRGLPYEQYF.

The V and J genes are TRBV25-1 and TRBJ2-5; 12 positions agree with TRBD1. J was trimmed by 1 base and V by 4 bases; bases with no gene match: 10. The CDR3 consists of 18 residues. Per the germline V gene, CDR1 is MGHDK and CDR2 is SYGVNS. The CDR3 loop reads CASSGRFGTGGLQETQYF. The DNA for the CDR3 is TGTGCCAGCAGTGGTAGGTTCGGGACAGGGGGCCTCCAAGAGACCCAGTACTTC.

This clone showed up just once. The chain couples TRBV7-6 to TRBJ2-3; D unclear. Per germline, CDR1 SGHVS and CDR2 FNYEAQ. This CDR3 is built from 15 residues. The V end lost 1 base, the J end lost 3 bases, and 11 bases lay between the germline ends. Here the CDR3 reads CASSLGMVGTDTQYF. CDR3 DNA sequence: TGTGCCAGCAGCTTAGGTATGGTGGGGACAGATACGCAGTATTTT.

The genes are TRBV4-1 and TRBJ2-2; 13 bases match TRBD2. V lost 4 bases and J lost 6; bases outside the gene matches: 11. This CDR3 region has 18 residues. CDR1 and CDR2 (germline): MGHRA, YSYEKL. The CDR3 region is CASSREGTSGMSPGELFF. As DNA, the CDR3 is TGCGCCAGCAGCCGAGAAGGGACTAGCGGGATGTCGCCCGGGGAGCTGTTTTTT.

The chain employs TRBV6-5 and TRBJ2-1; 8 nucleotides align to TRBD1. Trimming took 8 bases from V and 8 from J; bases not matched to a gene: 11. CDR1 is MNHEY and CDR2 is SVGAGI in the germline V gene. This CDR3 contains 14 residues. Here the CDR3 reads CASGLRTGIDEQFF. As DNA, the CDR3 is TGTGCCAGCGGGCTTAGGACAGGGATCGATGAGCAGTTCTTC.

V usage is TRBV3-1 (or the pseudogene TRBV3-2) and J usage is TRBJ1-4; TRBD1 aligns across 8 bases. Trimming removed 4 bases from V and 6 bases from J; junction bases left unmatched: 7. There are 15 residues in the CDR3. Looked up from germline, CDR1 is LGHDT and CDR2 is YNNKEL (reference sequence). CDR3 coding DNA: TGTGCCAGCAGCCCCGGACAGGGATCATATGAAAAACTGTTTTTT. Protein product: CASSPGQGSYEKLFF.

CDR3 loop: CASRRDTEAFF. As DNA, the CDR3 is TGTGCCAGCCGACGGGACACTGAAGCTTTCTTT. This rearrangement joins TRBV2 to TRBJ1-1; D remains ambiguous. Trimming took off 8 bases at V and 3 bases at J, with 7 bases between the two ends. Germline V lookup: CDR1 SNHLY, CDR2 FYNNEI. The CDR3 covers 11 residues.

The CDR3 region is CASSLGGGGTYQETQYF. DNA for the CDR3: TGTGCCAGCAGCCTGGGGGGCGGCGGAACCTACCAAGAGACCCAGTACTTC. The V and J genes are TRBV11-3 and TRBJ2-5; D is perhaps TRBD1 or TRBD2 (6 bases each). Germline V lookup: CDR1 SGHNT, CDR2 YENEEA. Trimming took 5 bases from V and 0 from J, leaving 19 bases between them. The CDR3 consists of 17 residues.

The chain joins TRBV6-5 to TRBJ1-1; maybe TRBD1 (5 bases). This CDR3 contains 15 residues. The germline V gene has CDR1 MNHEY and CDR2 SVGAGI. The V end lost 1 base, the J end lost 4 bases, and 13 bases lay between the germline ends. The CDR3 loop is CASSYYGRGSTEAFF. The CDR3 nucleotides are TGTGCCAGCAGTTACTATGGTCGGGGGAGCACTGAAGCTTTCTTT.

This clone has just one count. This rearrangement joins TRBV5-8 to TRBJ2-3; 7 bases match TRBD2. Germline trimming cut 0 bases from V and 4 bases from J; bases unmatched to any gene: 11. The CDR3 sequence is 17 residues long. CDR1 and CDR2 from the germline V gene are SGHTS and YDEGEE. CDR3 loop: CASSLGLAVRSADTQYF. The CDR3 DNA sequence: TGTGCCAGCAGCTTGGGCCTAGCGGTTAGAAGTGCAGATACGCAGTATTTT.

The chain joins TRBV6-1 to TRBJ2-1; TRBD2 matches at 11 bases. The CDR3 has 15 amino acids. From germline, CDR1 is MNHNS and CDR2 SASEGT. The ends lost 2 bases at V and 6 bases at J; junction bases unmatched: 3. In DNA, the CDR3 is TGTGCCAGCAGTGAACTTAGCGGGGGGGCCAATGAGCAGTTCTTC. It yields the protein CASSELSGGANEQFF.

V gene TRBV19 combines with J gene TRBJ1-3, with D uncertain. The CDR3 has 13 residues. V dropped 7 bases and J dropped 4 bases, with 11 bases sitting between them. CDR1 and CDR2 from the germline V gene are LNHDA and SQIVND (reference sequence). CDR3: CASMLGRGNTIYF. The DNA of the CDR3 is TGTGCCAGTATGTTGGGGAGAGGAAACACCATATATTTT. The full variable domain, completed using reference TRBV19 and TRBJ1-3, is DGGITQSPKYLFRKEGQNVTLSCEQNLNHDAMYWYRQDPGQGLRLIYYSQIVNDFQKGDIAEGYSVSREKKESFPLTVTSAQKNPTAFYLCASMLGRGNTIYFGEGSWLTVV.

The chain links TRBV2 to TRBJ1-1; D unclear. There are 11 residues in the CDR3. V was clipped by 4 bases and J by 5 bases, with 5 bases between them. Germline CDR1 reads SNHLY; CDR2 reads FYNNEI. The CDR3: CASSARTEAFF. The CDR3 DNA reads TGTGCCAGCAGTGCGAGGACTGAAGCTTTCTTT.

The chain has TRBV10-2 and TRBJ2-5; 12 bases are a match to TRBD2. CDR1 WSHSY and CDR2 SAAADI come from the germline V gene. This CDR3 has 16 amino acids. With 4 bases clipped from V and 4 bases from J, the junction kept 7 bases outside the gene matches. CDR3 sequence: CASSVRGLAGLETQYF. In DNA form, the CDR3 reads TGCGCCAGCAGTGTTCGAGGACTAGCGGGATTAGAGACCCAGTACTTC.

CDR3 in amino acids: CASSTVAGGLNEQFF. The CDR3 coding sequence is TGTGCCAGCAGTACTGTAGCGGGAGGGTTAAATGAGCAGTTCTTC. This chain links TRBV6-5 with TRBJ2-1, with 11 positions matching TRBD2. This CDR3 has 15 amino acids. The germline V gene has CDR1 MNHEY and CDR2 SVGAGI. V trimming: 5 bases; J trimming: 7 bases; junction bases outside the gene matches: 7.

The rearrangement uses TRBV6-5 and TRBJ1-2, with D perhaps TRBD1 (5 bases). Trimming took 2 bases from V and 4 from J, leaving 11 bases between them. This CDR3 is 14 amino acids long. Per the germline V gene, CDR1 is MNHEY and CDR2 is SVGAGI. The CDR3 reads CASSYPGSPYGYTF. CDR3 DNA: TGTGCCAGCAGTTACCCAGGGTCCCCCTATGGCTACACCTTC.

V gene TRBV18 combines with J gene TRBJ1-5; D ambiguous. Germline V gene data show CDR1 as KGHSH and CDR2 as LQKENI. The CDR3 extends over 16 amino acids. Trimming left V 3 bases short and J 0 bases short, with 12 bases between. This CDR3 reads CASSPTRLDSNQPQHF. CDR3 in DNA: TGTGCCAGCTCACCCACCCGACTGGATAGCAATCAGCCCCAGCATTTT.

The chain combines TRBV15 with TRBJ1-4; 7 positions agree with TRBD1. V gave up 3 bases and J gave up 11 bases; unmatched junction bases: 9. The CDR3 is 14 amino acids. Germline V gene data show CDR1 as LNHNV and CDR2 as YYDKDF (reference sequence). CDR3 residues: CATSSPRQGEKLFF. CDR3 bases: TGTGCCACCAGCAGCCCCCGACAGGGTGAGAAACTGTTTTTT.

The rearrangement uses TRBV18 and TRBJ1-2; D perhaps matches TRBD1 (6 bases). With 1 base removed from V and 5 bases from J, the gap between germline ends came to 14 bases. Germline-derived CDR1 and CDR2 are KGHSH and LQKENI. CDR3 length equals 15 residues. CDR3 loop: CASSPLPGERYGYTF. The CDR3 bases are TGTGCCAGCTCACCACTCCCAGGGGAACGATATGGCTACACCTTC.